This TCR beta chain was captured by sequencing in a study of response to subunit inactivated influenza vaccine. The CDR3 has 13 residues. V lost 5 bases to trimming and J lost 2 bases, with 10 bases between them. The germline V gene has CDR1 MNHEY and CDR2 SMNVEV (reference sequence). TCRdb itself ran the RT-PCR reads through MiXCR, one entry per CDR3 protein. The sample carries about 190,000 distinct CDR3 sequences, around 15% recorded once. The chain has TRBV27 and TRBJ2-7; D not certain. The source is a man aged 45-65 years who received an inactivated influenza vaccine. Sequencing was performed on CD8+ T cells sorted from PBMCs, taken about 5 days after vaccination. CDR3: CASSRIPAYEQYF. The CDR3 nucleotides read TGTGCCAGCAGTCGAATCCCCGCCTACGAGCAGTACTTC.